This T cell receptor (beta chain) was sequenced during a study of T cell clonality in common variable immunodeficiency. Aged about 8 to 65 years, CVID subjects averaged around 43 years old. CVID subjects were neither ill nor on immunomodulatory or immunosuppressive medication at sampling. CDR1 is SGHVS and CDR2 is FQNEAQ in the germline V gene. J lost 4 bases, V lost 0 bases, and 7 bases had no gene match. The length of the CDR3 is 18 residues. Clones were sequenced by immunoSEQ multiplex PCR, and TCRdb holds only the in-frame ones, with some missing. This sample's clone table lists several thousand clones. Findings and caveats of the study: Reportedly, TCR beta sequences from common variable immunodeficiency showed fewer deletions and N-nucleotide insertions.

Details on this clone: Its specificity is not known. The read ends 3 residues before the CDR3 terminus; that terminus is restored from the germline J gene.

This TCR was recovered from a human donor with common variable immunodeficiency. The sequenced sample consisted of peripheral blood mononuclear cells. The chain couples TRBV7-8 to TRBJ2-7, with 15 bases matching TRBD2. The CDR3 bases that were read are TGTGCCAGCAGCTTAGCGTGGACTAGCGGGAGGGCCGGATACGAG. Its translation: CASSLAWTSGRAGYE. The entire CDR3 reads CASSLAWTSGRAGYEQYF.